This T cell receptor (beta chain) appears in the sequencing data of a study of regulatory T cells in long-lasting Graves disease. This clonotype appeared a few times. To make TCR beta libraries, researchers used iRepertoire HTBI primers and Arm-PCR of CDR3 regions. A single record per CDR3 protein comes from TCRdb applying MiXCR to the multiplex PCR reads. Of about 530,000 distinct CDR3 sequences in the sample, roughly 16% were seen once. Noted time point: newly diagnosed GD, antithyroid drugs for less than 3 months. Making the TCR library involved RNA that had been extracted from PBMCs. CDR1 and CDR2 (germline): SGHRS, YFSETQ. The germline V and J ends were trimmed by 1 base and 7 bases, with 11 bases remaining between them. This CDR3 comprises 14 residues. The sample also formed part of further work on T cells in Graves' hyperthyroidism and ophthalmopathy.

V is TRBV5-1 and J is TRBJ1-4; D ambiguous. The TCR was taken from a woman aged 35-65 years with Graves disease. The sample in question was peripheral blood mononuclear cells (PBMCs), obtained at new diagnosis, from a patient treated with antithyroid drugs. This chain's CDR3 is CASSLTSPLEKLFF. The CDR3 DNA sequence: TGCGCCAGCAGCTTGACATCGCCCCTTGAAAAACTGTTTTTT.